The 17 T cell receptor beta chains presented below share a single source sample, sequenced in a study of T cells in tuberculosis listed by TCRdb under 2018. Receptor amplification or capture employed the immunoSEQ multiplex PCR assay. TCRdb carries this immuneACCESS record with in-frame sequences only. Its versions omit some clonotypes, under half of them owing to an unresolved V gene in the studies checked, with the rest unexplained. Across this sample there are around 33,000 clones, with 87% seen only once. The ten largest account for roughly 5.4% of the sample. The meaning of the sample's time point label: new active TB diagnosis, blood taken before or within 7 days of starting treatment. The material sequenced was PBMCs, taken at tuberculosis diagnosis. The receptors were gathered from an adult with tuberculosis.

This chain uses TRBV6-5 with TRBJ2-3; D may be TRBD2 (6 bases). The germline V gene encodes CDR1 MNHEY and CDR2 SVGAGI. The CDR3 covers 15 residues. Trimming shortened V by 8 bases and J by 2 bases, and 17 bases separated the two germline ends. The CDR3: CASSKVGGSTDTQYF. CDR3 nucleotides: TGTGCCAGCTCTAAAGTCGGGGGATCCACAGATACGCAGTATTTT.

The chain's CDR3 is CASSYDRETYNSPLHF. CDR3 in DNA: TGTGCCAGCAGTTACGACAGGGAAACCTATAATTCACCCCTCCACTTT. V and J are TRBV6-6 and TRBJ1-6, with 7 bases identical to TRBD1. The CDR3 is 16 amino acids. From germline, CDR1 is MNHNY and CDR2 SVGAGI (reference sequence). V dropped 2 bases and J dropped 2; count of bases not matched to a gene: 3.

This clone was seen only a few times. This chain joins TRBV2 and TRBJ2-2; D gene ambiguous. V lost 1 base and J lost 6, with 6 bases in between. Germline CDR1 SNHLY, CDR2 FYNNEI. The CDR3 runs 13 residues. CDR3 nucleotides: TGTGCCAGCAGTGAAGTAATGTCCGGGGAGCTGTTTTTT. This encodes CASSEVMSGELFF.

V and J are TRBV5-1 and TRBJ2-7; D call uncertain. Germline V CDR1 and CDR2: SGHRS, YFSETQ. V shed 4 bases and J shed 2 bases, with 10 bases lying between them. The CDR3 runs 13 residues. The CDR3 nucleotides are TGCGCCAGCAGCAGAACACCAGCCTACGAGCAGTACTTC. Its protein product is CASSRTPAYEQYF.

CDR3 region: CASSTGLVYNEQFF. CDR3 bases: TGCGCCAGCAGCACGGGACTAGTATACAATGAGCAGTTCTTC. This sequence joins TRBV10-1 and TRBJ2-1, with 8 bases fitting TRBD2. This CDR3 has 14 residues. The germline V gene encodes CDR1 WNHNN and CDR2 SYGVQD (reference sequence). Losses at the gene ends were 6 bases for V and 4 bases for J; bases not matched to a gene: 5.

The chain employs TRBV28 and TRBJ2-7; 9 bases match TRBD1. The CDR3 spans 18 residues. Per germline, CDR1 MDHEN and CDR2 SYDVKM. V trimming: 4 bases; J trimming: 3 bases; junction bases outside the gene matches: 16. The CDR3 sequence is CASSSRYNRGLDHYEQYF. The DNA for the CDR3 is TGTGCCAGCAGTTCCCGGTACAACAGGGGGCTCGACCACTACGAGCAGTACTTC.

This clone was counted once. The rearrangement links TRBV28 to TRBJ1-5; TRBD1 matches 8 bases. The CDR3 spans 15 residues. Germline loops: CDR1 MDHEN, CDR2 SYDVKM. The V and J ends lost 5 bases and 3 bases, in that order; junction bases with no gene match: 6. The CDR3 is CASSRDRHINQPQHF. The CDR3 DNA reads as TGTGCCAGCAGTAGGGACAGGCACATCAATCAGCCCCAGCATTTT.

This chain joins TRBV5-6 and TRBJ2-3; D ambiguous. V gave up 0 bases and J gave up 6 bases, with 5 bases separating them. This CDR3 is built from 12 residues. CDR1 is SGHDT and CDR2 is YYEEEE in the germline V gene. The CDR3 reads CASSLVRDTQYF. CDR3 coding DNA: TGTGCCAGCAGCTTGGTGCGGGATACGCAGTATTTT.

This sequence joins TRBV27 and TRBJ2-2, with 9 nucleotides matching TRBD2. Germline V gene data show CDR1 as MNHEY and CDR2 as SMNVEV (reference sequence). J was trimmed by 4 bases and V by 1 base; bases with no gene match: 4. The length of the CDR3 is 16 residues. DNA of the CDR3: TGTGCCAGCAGTTTATTTAGCGGGAGTCCCACCGGGGAGCTGTTTTTT. This translates into CASSLFSGSPTGELFF.

V gene TRBV27 combines with J gene TRBJ1-2; 8 nucleotides align to TRBD1. The CDR3 has 15 amino acids. J lost 2 bases, V lost 5 bases, and 7 bases had no gene match. Germline V gene lookup returns CDR1 MNHEY and CDR2 SMNVEV (reference sequence). The CDR3 DNA sequence: TGTGCCAGCAGTCTTACAGGGGGGTACAACTATGGCTACACCTTC. Translated: CASSLTGGYNYGYTF.

The chain uses TRBV15 and TRBJ2-5; 9 bases line up with TRBD2. V shed 6 bases and J 0 bases; nucleotides not matched to a gene: 2. Germline CDR1 reads LNHNV; CDR2 reads YYDKDF (reference sequence). The CDR3 loop spans 14 amino acids. The CDR3 loop is CATRGGGDQETQYF. Written as DNA, the CDR3 is TGTGCCACCAGAGGCGGGGGGGACCAAGAGACCCAGTACTTC.

This clone was picked up a small number of times. The chain recombines TRBV30 with TRBJ2-7, with D tentatively TRBD2 (6 bases). Trimming took off 2 bases at V and 0 bases at J, with 11 bases between the two ends. CDR1 and CDR2 (germline): GTSNPN, SVGIG (reference sequence). The CDR3 spans 14 residues. The CDR3 DNA sequence: TGTGCCTGGAGTCATGGGGGGACCTCCTACGAGCAGTACTTC. It translates to CAWSHGGTSYEQYF.

V is TRBV10-1 and J is TRBJ2-1; D may be TRBD2 (6 bases). Germline CDR1 WNHNN, CDR2 SYGVQD (reference sequence). Trimming pared 6 bases from V and 3 bases from J, leaving 12 bases between. The CDR3 has 14 amino acids. CDR3 nucleotides: TGCGCCAGCAGGAAGACTAGAAGCTACAATGAGCAGTTCTTC. The encoded protein is CASRKTRSYNEQFF.

The chain combines TRBV5-1 with TRBJ2-1, with 9 bases identical to TRBD2. The germline gives CDR1 SGHRS, CDR2 YFSETQ. This CDR3 has 14 residues. V shed 6 bases, J shed 7 bases, and the junction held 8 bases outside the gene matches. Here the CDR3 reads CASNPQAGGNEQFF. The CDR3 DNA sequence: TGCGCCAGCAACCCCCAAGCGGGGGGAAATGAGCAGTTCTTC. The whole variable domain, remainder taken from reference TRBV5-1 and TRBJ2-1, is KAGVTQTPRYLIKTRGQQVTLSCSPISGHRSVSWYQQTPGQGLQFLFEYFSETQRNKGNFPGRFSGRQFSNSRSEMNVSTLELGDSALYLCASNPQAGGNEQFFGPGTRLTVL.

V usage is TRBV6-1 and J usage is TRBJ2-1; perhaps TRBD1 as D (5 bases). The V gene's germline CDR1 is MNHNS and CDR2 SASEGT. Trimming pared 3 bases from V and 0 bases from J, leaving 12 bases between. CDR3 length: 16 residues. CDR3 loop: CASSDTGVSSYNEQFF. CDR3 DNA: TGTGCCAGCAGTGATACAGGAGTTAGCTCCTACAATGAGCAGTTCTTC.

The chain has TRBV28 and TRBJ1-2, with TRBD1 matching 7 bases. V was pared by 6 bases and J by 4 bases, with 14 bases of the junction left unmatched. Germline V CDR1 and CDR2: MDHEN, SYDVKM. The CDR3 runs to 16 residues. Here the CDR3 DNA reads TGTGCCAGCAGATCCCCGACCGGGACAGTGGGCTATGGCTACACCTTC. Translation gives CASRSPTGTVGYGYTF.

V and J are TRBV7-2 and TRBJ1-5; 11 bases match TRBD1. This CDR3 is 15 amino acids long. The germline gives CDR1 SGHTA, CDR2 FQGNSA. J lost 6 bases, V lost 4 bases, and 5 bases had no gene match. CDR3: CASSSSDRGLQPQHF. Here the CDR3 DNA reads TGTGCCAGCAGCTCCTCGGACAGGGGGCTTCAGCCCCAGCATTTT.